This T cell receptor (beta chain) appears in the sequencing data of a study of neoadjuvant anti-PD-1 for oral cavity cancer. PBMC libraries mostly used around 500 ng of input genomic DNA, with six replicates per sample. The protocol was immunoSEQ multiplex PCR, while the TCRdb copy is restricted to in-frame clones and leaves out a portion. Among 25,000 to 40,000 clones listed, 80% were seen once. Stated time point: after neoadjuvant nivolumab, at surgical resection. No culture or expansion preceded analysis of these blood cells. CDR3 length: 13 amino acids. CDR1 SGHNT and CDR2 YYREEE come from the germline V gene (reference sequence). V was pared by 4 bases and J by 1 base, with 8 bases between. Concerning this clone itself: Antigen specificity is unknown.

Whole-study results and caveats: Higher pretreatment Treg/Th17 ratios tracked higher pretreatment blood clonality. After neoadjuvant nivolumab, PBMC T cell clonality was significantly higher in non-responders than responders.

The V and J genes are TRBV5-4 and TRBJ1-1, with a possible D match to TRBD1 (5 bases). The starting material was PBMCs, obtained after nivolumab (anti-PD-1) treatment. The TCR was taken from a person aged 35-79 years with oral cavity squamous cell carcinoma. For the CDR3, the DNA is TGTGCCAGCAGCGCTACAGGGAACACTGAAGCTTTCTTT. Its protein is CASSATGNTEAFF.